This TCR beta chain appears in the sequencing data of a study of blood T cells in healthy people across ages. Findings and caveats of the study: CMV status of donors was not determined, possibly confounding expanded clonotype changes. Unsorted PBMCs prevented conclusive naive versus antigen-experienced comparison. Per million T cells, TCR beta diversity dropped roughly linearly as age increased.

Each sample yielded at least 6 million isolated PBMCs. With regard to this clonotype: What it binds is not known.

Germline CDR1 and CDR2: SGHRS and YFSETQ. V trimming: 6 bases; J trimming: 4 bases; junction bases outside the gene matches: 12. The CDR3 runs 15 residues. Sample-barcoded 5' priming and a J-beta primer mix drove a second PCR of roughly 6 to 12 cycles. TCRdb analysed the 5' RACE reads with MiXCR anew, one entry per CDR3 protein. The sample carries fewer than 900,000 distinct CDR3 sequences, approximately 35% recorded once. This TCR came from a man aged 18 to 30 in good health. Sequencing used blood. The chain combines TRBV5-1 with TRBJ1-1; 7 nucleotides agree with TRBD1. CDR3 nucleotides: TGCGCCAGCAACGAGTCCCAAACAGGGGCCACTGAAGCTTTCTTT. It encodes CASNESQTGATEAFF.